The following is a T cell receptor (beta chain) sequence with its context. Its matching antigen is unknown. The entry originates in a study of monozygotic twins with inflammatory bowel disease. With the 5' RACE reads reprocessed, TCRdb shows one record per CDR3 protein and no DNA. The listing contains around 380,000 distinct CDR3 sequences. Germline assignment: CDR1 WSHSY and CDR2 SAAADI. The CDR3 covers 19 residues. Overall study results and limits: The data gave no support to a single strong IBD-associated signal or clonotype.

The chain couples TRBV10-2 to TRBJ1-6; TCRdb proposes TRBD1, but this gene call is untestable without DNA. The sequence was obtained from a human donor with ulcerative colitis or Crohn's disease, or a healthy co-twin of an affected twin (not recorded which). Sequencing input: blood. The CDR3 protein is CASSRPRGQGSLAGSPLHF.